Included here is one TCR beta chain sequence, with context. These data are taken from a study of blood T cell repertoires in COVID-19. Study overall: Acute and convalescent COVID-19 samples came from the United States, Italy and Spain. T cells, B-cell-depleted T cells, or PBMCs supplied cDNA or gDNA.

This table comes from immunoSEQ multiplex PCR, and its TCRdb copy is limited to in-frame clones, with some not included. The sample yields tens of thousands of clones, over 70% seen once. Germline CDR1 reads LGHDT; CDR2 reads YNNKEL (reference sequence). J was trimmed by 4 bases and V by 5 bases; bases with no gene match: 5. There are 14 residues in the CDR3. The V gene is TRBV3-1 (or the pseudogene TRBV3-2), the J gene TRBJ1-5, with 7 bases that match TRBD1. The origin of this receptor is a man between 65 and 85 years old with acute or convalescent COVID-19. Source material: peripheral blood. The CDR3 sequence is CASSAGQTNQPQHF. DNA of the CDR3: TGTGCCAGCAGCGCGGGACAGACAAATCAGCCCCAGCATTTT.